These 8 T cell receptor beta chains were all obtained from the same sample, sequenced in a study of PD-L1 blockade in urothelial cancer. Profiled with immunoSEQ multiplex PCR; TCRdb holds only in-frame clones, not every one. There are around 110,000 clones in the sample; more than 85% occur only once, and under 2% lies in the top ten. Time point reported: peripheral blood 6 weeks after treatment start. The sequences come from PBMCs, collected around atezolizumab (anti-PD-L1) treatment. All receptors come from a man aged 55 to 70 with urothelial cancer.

The CDR3 reads CASSPGSSSTDTQYF. CDR3 sequence (DNA): TGTGCCAGCAGCCCTGGAAGTAGCAGCACAGATACGCAGTATTTT. The chain uses TRBV5-4 and TRBJ2-3; D gene ambiguous. V shed 4 bases and J shed 0 bases, with 12 bases lying between them. The length of the CDR3 is 15 residues. From germline, CDR1 is SGHNT and CDR2 YYREEE (reference sequence).

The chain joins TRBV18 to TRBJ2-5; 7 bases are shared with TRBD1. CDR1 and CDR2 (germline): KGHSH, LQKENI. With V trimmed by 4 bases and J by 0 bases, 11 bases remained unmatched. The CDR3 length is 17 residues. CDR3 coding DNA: TGTGCCAGCTCACTACTGACAGGGAAGGGGTACCAAGAGACCCAGTACTTC. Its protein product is CASSLLTGKGYQETQYF.

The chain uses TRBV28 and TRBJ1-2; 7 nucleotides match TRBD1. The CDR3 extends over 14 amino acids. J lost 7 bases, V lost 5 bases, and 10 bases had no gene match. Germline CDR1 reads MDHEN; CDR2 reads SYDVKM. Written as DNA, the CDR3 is TGTGCCAGCAGTATCCGGACAGGTGGAGGTGGCTACACCTTC. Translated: CASSIRTGGGGYTF.

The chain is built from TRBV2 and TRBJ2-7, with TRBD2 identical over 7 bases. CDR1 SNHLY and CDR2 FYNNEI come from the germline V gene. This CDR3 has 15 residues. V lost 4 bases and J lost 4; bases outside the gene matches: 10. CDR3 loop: CASSGEGSGPYEQYF. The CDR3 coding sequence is TGTGCCAGCAGTGGGGAGGGATCTGGGCCGTACGAGCAGTACTTC. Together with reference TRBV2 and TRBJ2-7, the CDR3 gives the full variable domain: EPEVTQTPSHQVTQMGQEVILRCVPISNHLYFYWYRQILGQKVEFLVSFYNNEISEKSEIFDDQFSVERPDGSNFTLKIRSTKLEDSAMYFCASSGEGSGPYEQYFGPGTRLTVT.

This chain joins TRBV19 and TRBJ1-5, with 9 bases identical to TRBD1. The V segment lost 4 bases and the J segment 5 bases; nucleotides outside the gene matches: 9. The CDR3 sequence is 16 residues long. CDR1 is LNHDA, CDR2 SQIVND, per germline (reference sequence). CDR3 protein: CASSTPRGQGYQPQHF. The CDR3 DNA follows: TGTGCCAGTAGTACCCCCAGGGGACAGGGATATCAGCCCCAGCATTTT.

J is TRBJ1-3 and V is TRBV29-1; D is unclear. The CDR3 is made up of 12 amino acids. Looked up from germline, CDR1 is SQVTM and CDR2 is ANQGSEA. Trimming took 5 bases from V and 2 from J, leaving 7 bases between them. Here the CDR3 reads CSVQVTGNTIYF. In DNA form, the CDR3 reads TGCAGCGTTCAGGTGACTGGAAACACCATATATTTT.

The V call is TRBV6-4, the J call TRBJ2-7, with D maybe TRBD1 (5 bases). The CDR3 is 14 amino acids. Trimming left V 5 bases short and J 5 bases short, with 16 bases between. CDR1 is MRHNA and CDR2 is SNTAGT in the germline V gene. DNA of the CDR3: TGTGCCAGCAGTCCCCCCCAGGGCAGCCACGAGCAGTACTTC. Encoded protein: CASSPPQGSHEQYF.

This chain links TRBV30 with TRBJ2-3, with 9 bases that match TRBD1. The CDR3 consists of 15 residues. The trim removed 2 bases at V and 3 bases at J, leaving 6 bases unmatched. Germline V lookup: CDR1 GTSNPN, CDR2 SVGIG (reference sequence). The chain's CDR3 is CAWSIGTGKTDTQYF. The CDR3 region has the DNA TGTGCCTGGAGTATAGGGACAGGGAAGACAGATACGCAGTATTTT.